This T cell receptor (beta chain) was profiled in a study of T cell responses to AZD1222 COVID-19 vaccine. Across the whole study: Pooled samples include second doses given at about 4 or 12 weeks.

Sequenced by immunoSEQ multiplex PCR; TCRdb stores in-frame clones only, minus some. The sample consists of some 99,000 clones, around 90% of them appearing once. The study, taken as a whole, reports: Among vaccine-associated CD4 TCRs, coverage spanned spike, with dominance at 160-218 and 743-854. Nearly half of spike-specific TCRs reportedly target unmutated variant regions. Spike-specific TCR repertoires showed rising breadth and depth after two AZD1222 doses.

Germline CDR1 and CDR2: LNHDA and SQIVND (reference sequence). CDR3 length: 16 residues. V was clipped by 4 bases and J by 6 bases; unmatched bases: 10. As to this clone: The antigen remains undetermined.

The chain links TRBV19 to TRBJ2-1; 9 nucleotides align to TRBD2. The clonotype originates from an adult in good health. The specimen was peripheral blood, collected on day 0 of AZD1222 vaccination. This chain's CDR3 is CASSTGWAGGGNEQFF. CDR3 DNA sequence: TGTGCCAGTAGTACCGGATGGGCGGGAGGGGGCAATGAGCAGTTCTTC.